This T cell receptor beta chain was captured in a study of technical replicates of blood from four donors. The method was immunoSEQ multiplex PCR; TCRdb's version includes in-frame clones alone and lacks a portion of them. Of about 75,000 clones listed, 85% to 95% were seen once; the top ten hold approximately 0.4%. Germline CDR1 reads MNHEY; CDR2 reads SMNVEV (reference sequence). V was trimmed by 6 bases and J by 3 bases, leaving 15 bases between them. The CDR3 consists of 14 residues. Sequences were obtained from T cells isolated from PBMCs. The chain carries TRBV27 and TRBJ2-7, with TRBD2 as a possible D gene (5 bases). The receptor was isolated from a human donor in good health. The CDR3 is CASRAGFAGYEQYF. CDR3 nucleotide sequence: TGTGCCAGCAGGGCGGGTTTCGCGGGCTACGAGCAGTACTTC.